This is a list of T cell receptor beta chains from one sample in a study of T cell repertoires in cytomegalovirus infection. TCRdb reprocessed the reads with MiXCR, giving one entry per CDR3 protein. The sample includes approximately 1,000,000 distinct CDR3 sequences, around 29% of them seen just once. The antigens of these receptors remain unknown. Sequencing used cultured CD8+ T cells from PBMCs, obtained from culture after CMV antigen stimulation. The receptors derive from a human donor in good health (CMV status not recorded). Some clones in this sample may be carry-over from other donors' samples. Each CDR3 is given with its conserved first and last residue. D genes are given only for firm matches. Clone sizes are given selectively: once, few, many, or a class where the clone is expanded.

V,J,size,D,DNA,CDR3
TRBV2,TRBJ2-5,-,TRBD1,TGTGCCAGCAGTGAAAAAGGGACAGGGAAGCAGAAAGAGACCCAGTACTTC,CASSEKGTGKQKETQYF
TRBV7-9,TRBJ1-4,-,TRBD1,TGTGCCAGCAGCTCCGGGACAGGGAAGGAAAAACTGTTTTTT,CASSSGTGKEKLFF
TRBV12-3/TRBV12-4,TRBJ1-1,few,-,TGTGCCAGCAGTACCAGTGTGATGAACACTGAAGCTTTCTTT,CASSTSVMNTEAFF
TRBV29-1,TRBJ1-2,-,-,TGCAGCGTTGAAGAGGGTAGGGACTATGGCTACACCTTC,CSVEEGRDYGYTF
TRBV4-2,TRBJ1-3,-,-,TGTGCCAGCAGCTCACAGGAACTCGATCCGACTGGAAACACCATATATTTT,CASSSQELDPTGNTIYF
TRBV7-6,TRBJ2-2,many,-,TGTGCCAGCAGCTTAACCGGGGAGCTGTTTTTT,CASSLTGELFF
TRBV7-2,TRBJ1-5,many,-,TGTGCCAGCAGCTCGACAGGTCACATGGGCAATCAGCCCCAGCATTTT,CASSSTGHMGNQPQHF
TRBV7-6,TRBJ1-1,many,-,TGTGCCAGCAGCTTAGTCGCGGGAGCATCAAACACTGAAGCTTTCTTT,CASSLVAGASNTEAFF
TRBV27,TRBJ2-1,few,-,TGTGCCAGCAGTCTAATACCCCGGAGGACAATCAGCGATGAGCAGTTCTTC,CASSLIPRRTISDEQFF
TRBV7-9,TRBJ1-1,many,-,TGTGCCAGCAGCTCCCGGCCGACAGGCATTATGAACACTGAAGCTTTCTTT,CASSSRPTGIMNTEAFF
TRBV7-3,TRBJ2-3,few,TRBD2,TGTGCCAGCAGCTTAAAGGGCAGCGGGGGGGCAGATACGCAGTATTTT,CASSLKGSGGADTQYF
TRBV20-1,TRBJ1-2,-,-,TGCAGTGCCCAGGGGACGACCCTTCCTAACTATGGCTACACCTTC,CSAQGTTLPNYGYTF
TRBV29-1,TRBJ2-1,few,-,TGCAGCGTTGACCTCGTCGGACAGTCGCACCTTTTCGCCAGTCAATACAATGAGCAGTTCTTC,CSVDLVGQSHLFASQYNEQFF
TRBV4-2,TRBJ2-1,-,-,TGTGCCAGCAGCCAAGGAACGGCGGGGAGCTCCTACAATGAGCAGTTCTTC,CASSQGTAGSSYNEQFF
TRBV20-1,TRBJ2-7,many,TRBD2,TGCAGTGCTACTGACGGGGGGTCCACCTACGAGCAGTACTTC,CSATDGGSTYEQYF
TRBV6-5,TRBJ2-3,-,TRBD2,TGTGCCAGCAGTTACGGGCGTTTTCTAGCGGGGGCCTCAGAGGATACGCAGTATTTT,CASSYGRFLAGASEDTQYF
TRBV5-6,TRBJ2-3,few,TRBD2,TGTGCCAGCAGCAATGACGGCGGGGGATCAGATACGCAGTATTTT,CASSNDGGGSDTQYF
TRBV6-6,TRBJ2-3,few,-,TGTGCCAGCACCTCCTTAGGGGACAGCACAGATACGCAGTATTTT,CASTSLGDSTDTQYF
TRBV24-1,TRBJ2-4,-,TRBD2,TGTGCCACCAGTGCCCTGAAACTAGCGGGCGGATCCAAAAACATTCAGTACTTC,CATSALKLAGGSKNIQYF
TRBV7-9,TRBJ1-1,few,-,TGTGCCAGCAGCTTTCGGGAGGGTTACACTGAAGCTTTCTTT,CASSFREGYTEAFF
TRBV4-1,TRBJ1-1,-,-,TGCGCCAGCAGCCAAGATGGGGTTACAGCTTTCTTT,CASSQDGVTAFF
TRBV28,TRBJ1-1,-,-,TGTGCCAGCAAGTATCCGAACACTGAAGCTTTCTTT,CASKYPNTEAFF
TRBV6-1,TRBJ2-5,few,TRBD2,TGTGCCAGCAGTCAAAACGGGGGGACAGAGACCCAGTACTTC,CASSQNGGTETQYF
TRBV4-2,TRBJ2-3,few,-,TGTGCCAGCAGCCAAGCGGACCGGGACTTAGATACGCAGTATTTT,CASSQADRDLDTQYF
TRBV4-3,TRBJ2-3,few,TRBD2,TGCGCCAGCAGCGAAGTCGGACTAGCGGGGGGGCTCAGCACAGATACGCAGTATTTT,CASSEVGLAGGLSTDTQYF
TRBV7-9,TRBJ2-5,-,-,TGTGCCAGCAGCTTAGCTCCCCCCGCGGCGGCAGGGGGGGAAGAGACCCAGTACTTC,CASSLAPPAAAGGEETQYF
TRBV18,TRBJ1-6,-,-,TGTGCCAGCTCACCAGAGGACAAGGACCATAATTCACCCCTCCACTTT,CASSPEDKDHNSPLHF
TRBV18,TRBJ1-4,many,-,TGTGCCAGCTCACCACGAGGGGAGCAGCCTAATGAAAAACTGTTTTTT,CASSPRGEQPNEKLFF
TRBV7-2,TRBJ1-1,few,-,TGTGCCAGCAGCTTTTCCAGGGAGAACACTGAAGCTTTCTTT,CASSFSRENTEAFF
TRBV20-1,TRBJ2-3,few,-,TGCAGTGCTAGACTCTCCCTAACAGATACGCAGTATTTT,CSARLSLTDTQYF
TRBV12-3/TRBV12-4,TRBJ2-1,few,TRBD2,TGTGCCAGCACGTCCAGCGGGGGGGCCAGTGAGCAGTTCTTC,CASTSSGGASEQFF
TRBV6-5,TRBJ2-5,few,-,TGTGCCAGCAGTTACAACGGAAGAGAGACCCAGTACTTC,CASSYNGRETQYF
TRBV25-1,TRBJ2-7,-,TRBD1,TGTGCCAGCAGTGGTCCTCCGGGACAGGGTTCCTACGAGCAGTACTTC,CASSGPPGQGSYEQYF
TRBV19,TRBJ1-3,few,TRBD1,TGTGCCAGTAGTTCGGACAGGGGCGCCCCACTCTCTGGAAACACCATATATTTT,CASSSDRGAPLSGNTIYF
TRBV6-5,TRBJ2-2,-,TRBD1,TGTGCCAGCAGTTACTCGCTCCGGACAGGGGCGGACTACACCGGGGAGCTGTTTTTT,CASSYSLRTGADYTGELFF
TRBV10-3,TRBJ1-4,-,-,TGTGCCATCAGTGAGACAAGGAATGAAAAACTGTTTTTT,CAISETRNEKLFF
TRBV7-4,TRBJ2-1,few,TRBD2,TGTGCCAGCAGCTTAGCTAGCGGGATCAATGAGCAGTTCTTC,CASSLASGINEQFF
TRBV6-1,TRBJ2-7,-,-,TGTGCCAGCAGTGAAGCGCACCAGGGTTACTCCTACGAGCAGTACTTC,CASSEAHQGYSYEQYF
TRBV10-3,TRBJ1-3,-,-,TGTGCCATCAAGGCCAGAATAGAAACTGGAAACACCATATATTTT,CAIKARIETGNTIYF
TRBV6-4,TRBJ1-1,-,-,TGTGCCAGCAGTGACTTGCCGGGCACTGAAGCTTTCTTT,CASSDLPGTEAFF
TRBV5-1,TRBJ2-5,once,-,TGCGCCAGCAGCCGCGTCTCCGAAGAGACCCAGTACTTC,CASSRVSEETQYF
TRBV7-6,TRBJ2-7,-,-,TGTGCCAGCAGCCCCCGGGCCTCACCTCTCGAGCAGTACTTC,CASSPRASPLEQYF